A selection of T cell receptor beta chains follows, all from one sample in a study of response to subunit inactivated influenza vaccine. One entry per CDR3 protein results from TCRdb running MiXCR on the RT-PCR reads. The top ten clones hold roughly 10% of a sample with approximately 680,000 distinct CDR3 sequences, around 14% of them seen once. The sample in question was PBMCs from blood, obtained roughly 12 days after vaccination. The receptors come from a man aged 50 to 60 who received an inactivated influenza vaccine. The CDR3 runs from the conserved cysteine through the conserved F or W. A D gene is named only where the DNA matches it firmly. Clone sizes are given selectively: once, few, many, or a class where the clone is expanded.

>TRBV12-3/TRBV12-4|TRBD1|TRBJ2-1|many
CASRTGDNEQFF
TGTGCCAGCAGGACAGGGGACAATGAGCAGTTCTTC
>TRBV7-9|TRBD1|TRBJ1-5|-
CASSPVGTGDQPQHF
TGTGCCAGCAGCCCAGTTGGTACAGGGGATCAGCCCCAGCATTTT
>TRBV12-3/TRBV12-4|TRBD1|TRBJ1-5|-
CASQRTGPSTQHF
TGTGCCAGTCAAAGGACAGGCCCTTCTACCCAGCATTTT
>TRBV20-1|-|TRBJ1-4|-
CSAATNEKLFF
TGCAGTGCTGCAACTAATGAAAAACTGTTTTTT
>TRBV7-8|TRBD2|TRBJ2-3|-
CASTRGATSDTQYF
TGTGCCAGCACGCGGGGGGCTACAAGTGATACGCAGTATTTT
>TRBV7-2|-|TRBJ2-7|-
CASTQGNRAHEQYF
TGTGCCAGCACCCAGGGGAACAGGGCCCACGAGCAGTACTTC
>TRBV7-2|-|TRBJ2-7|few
CASSLAAGYGYEQYF
TGTGCCAGCAGCTTAGCTGCGGGATATGGCTACGAGCAGTACTTC
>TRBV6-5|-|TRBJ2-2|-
CASSYSNRAGELFF
TGTGCCAGCAGTTACTCGAATCGGGCCGGGGAGCTGTTTTTT
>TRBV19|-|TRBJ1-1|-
CASSIGRDTEAFF
TGTGCCAGTAGTATAGGACGGGACACTGAAGCTTTCTTT
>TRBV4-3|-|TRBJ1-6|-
CASSQALGSKNCLHF
TGCGCCAGCAGCCAGGCGCTAGGGAGTAAGAATTGTCTCCACTTT
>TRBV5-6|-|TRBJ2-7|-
CASRGGTEYEQYF
TGTGCCAGCAGGGGGGGGACAGAGTACGAGCAGTACTTC
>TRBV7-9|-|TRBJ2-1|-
CASSLGGTSEQFF
TGTGCCAGCAGCTTAGGCGGAACAAGTGAGCAGTTCTTC
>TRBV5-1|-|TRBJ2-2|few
CASQRGNTGELFF
TGCGCCAGCCAGAGGGGGAACACCGGGGAGCTGTTTTTT
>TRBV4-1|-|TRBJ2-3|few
CASSQDVAMRADTQYF
TGCGCCAGCAGCCAAGATGTCGCGATGAGGGCAGATACGCAGTATTTT
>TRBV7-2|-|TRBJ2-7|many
CASSLAEGVRGQFSYEQYF
TGTGCCAGCAGCTTAGCGGAAGGGGTGAGAGGACAGTTCTCCTACGAGCAGTACTTC
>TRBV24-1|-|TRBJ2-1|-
CATSDPSTRFHSLQFF
TGTGCCACCAGTGATCCCTCGACTAGATTCCATTCCCTGCAGTTCTTC
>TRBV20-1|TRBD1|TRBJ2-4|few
CSARDDRGPKNIQYF
TGCAGTGCTAGAGATGACAGGGGGCCCAAAAACATTCAGTACTTC
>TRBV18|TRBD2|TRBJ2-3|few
CASSPITSGSTDTQYF
TGTGCCAGCTCACCGATAACTAGCGGGAGTACAGATACGCAGTATTTT
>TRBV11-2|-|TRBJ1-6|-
CASSLEVGSNSPHHF
TGTGCCAGCAGCTTAGAGGTCGGCAGCAATTCACCCCACCACTTT
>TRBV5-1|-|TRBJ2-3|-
CASSLTGWATDTQYF
TGCGCCAGCAGCTTGACAGGGTGGGCCACAGATACGCAGTATTTT
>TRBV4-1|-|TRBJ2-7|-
CASSQTDSPSIYEQYF
TGCGCCAGCAGCCAAACTGACAGTCCTTCCATCTACGAGCAGTACTTC
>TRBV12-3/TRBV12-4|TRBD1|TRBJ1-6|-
CASADRGNSPLHF
TGTGCCAGCGCCGACAGGGGGAATTCACCCCTCCACTTT
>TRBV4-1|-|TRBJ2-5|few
CASSQLVRETQYF
TGCGCCAGCAGCCAACTAGTTCGAGAGACCCAGTACTTC